This T cell receptor (beta chain) originates from a study of control samples from healthy donors and cancer patients. Germline CDR1 LNHDA, CDR2 SQIVND (reference sequence). V dropped 1 base and J dropped 2 bases, with 9 bases sitting between them. This CDR3 spans 15 amino acids. This clone occurred a few times. Profiled with immunoSEQ multiplex PCR; TCRdb holds only in-frame clones, not every one. Among 75,000 to 90,000 clones listed, under 90% were seen once. The chain links TRBV19 to TRBJ2-1, with D unclear. This TCR derives from a woman aged 45-65 years with colorectal cancer. Sequenced: PBMCs. This CDR3 reads CASSIVDHTYNEQFF. CDR3 DNA sequence: TGTGCCAGTAGTATAGTAGACCATACCTACAATGAGCAGTTCTTC.